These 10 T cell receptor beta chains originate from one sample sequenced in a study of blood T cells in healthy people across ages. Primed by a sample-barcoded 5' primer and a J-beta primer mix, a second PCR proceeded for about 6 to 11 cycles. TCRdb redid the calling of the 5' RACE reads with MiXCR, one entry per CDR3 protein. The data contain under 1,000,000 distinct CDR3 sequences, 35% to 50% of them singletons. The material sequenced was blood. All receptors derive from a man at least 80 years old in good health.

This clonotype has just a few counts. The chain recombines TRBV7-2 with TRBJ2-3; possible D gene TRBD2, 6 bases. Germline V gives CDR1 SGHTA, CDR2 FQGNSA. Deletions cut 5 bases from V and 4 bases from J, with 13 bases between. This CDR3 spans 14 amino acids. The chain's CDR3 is CASSPGLPSDTQYF. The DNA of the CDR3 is TGTGCCAGCAGCCCGGGACTCCCATCAGATACGCAGTATTTT.

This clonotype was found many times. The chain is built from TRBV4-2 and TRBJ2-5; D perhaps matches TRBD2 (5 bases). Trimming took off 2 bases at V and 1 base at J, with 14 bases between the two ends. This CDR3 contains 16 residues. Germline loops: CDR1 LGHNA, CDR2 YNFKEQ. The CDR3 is CASSQNSGMGQETQYF. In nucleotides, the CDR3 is TGTGCCAGCAGCCAAAACTCCGGGATGGGCCAAGAGACCCAGTACTTC.

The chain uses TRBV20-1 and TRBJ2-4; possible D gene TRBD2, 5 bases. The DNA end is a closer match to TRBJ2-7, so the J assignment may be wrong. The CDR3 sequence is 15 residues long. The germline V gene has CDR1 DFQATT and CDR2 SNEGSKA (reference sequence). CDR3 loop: CSARDLVIGVFEQYF. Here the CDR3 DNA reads TGCAGTGCTAGAGATTTGGTTATCGGGGTTTTCGAGCAGTACTTC.

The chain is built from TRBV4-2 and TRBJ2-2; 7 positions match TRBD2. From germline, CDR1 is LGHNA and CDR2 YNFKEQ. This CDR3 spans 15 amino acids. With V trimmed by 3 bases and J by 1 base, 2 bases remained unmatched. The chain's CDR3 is CASSHPGGNTGELFF. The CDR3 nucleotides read TGTGCCAGCAGCCACCCGGGAGGGAACACCGGGGAGCTGTTTTTT.

The CDR3 loop reads CASSVVLGGEAFF. CDR3 nucleotide sequence: TGCGCCAGCAGCGTGGTTCTGGGAGGTGAAGCTTTCTTT. The chain joins TRBV5-1 to TRBJ1-1; D uncertain. The germline V gene encodes CDR1 SGHRS and CDR2 YFSETQ. V gave up 4 bases and J gave up 7 bases, with 14 bases separating them. This CDR3 comprises 13 residues.

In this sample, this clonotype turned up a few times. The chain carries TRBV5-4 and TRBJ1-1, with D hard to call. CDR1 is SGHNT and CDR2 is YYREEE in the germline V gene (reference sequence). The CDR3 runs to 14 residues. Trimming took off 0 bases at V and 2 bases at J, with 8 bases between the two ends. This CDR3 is CASSLANQNTEAFF. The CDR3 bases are TGTGCCAGCAGCTTGGCTAATCAAAACACTGAAGCTTTCTTT.

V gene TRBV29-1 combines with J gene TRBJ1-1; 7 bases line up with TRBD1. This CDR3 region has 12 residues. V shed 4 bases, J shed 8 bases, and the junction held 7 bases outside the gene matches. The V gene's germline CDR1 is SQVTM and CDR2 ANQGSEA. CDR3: CSVARQGGEAFF. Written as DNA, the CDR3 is TGCAGCGTTGCCAGACAGGGAGGGGAAGCTTTCTTT.

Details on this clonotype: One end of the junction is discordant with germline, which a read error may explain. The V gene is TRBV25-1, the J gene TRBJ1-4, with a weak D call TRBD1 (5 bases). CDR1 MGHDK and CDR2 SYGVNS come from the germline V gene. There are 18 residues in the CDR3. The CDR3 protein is CASSEFGRGAVGDDKLFF. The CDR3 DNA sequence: TGTGCCAGCAGTGAATTCGGTCGGGGCGCGGTGGGGGATGATAAACTGTTTTTT. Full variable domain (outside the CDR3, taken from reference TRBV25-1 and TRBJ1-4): EADIYQTPRYLVIGTGKKITLECSQTMGHDKMYWYQQDPGMELHLIHYSYGVNSTEKGDLSSESTVSRIRTEHFPLTLESARPSHTSQYLCASSEFGRGAVGDDKLFFGSGTQLSVL.

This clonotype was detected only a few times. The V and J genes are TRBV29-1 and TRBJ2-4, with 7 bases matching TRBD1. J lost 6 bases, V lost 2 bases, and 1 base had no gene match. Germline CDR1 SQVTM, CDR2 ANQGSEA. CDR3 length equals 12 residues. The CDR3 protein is CSVEKGANIQYF. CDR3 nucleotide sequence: TGCAGCGTTGAAAAGGGGGCAAACATTCAGTACTTC.

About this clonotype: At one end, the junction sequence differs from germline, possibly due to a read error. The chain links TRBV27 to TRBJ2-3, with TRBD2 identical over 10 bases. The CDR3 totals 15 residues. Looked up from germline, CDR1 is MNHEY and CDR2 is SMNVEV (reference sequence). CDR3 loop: CVSSFQTSGRDTQYF. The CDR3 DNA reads TGTGTCAGCAGTTTCCAGACTAGCGGGCGGGATACGCAGTATTTT.